The 21 T cell receptor beta chains in this list originate from one sample, sequenced in a study of T cells in tuberculosis. Regarding time point: new active TB diagnosis, blood taken before or within 7 days of starting treatment. Data came from immunoSEQ multiplex PCR; TCRdb stores just in-frame clones and leaves some out. The data show 35,000 to 45,000 clones, with approximately 94% seen just once and almost 4.5% held by the top ten. This material consisted of PBMCs, taken at tuberculosis diagnosis. Receptors were obtained from an adult with tuberculosis.

The chain carries TRBV25-1 and TRBJ2-7; weak D call: TRBD2 (5 bases). Looked up from germline, CDR1 is MGHDK and CDR2 is SYGVNS. Trimming took 5 bases from V and 3 from J, leaving 14 bases between them. The CDR3 spans 14 residues. The CDR3 DNA is TGTGCCAGCAGTTGGTCCGGGGTCTACTACGAGCAGTACTTC. Its protein product is CASSWSGVYYEQYF.

The chain employs TRBV5-4 and TRBJ2-2, with TRBD2 matching over 12 bases. Losses at the gene ends were 5 bases for V and 5 bases for J; bases not matched to a gene: 4. The CDR3 consists of 15 residues. Germline CDR1 reads SGHNT; CDR2 reads YYREEE (reference sequence). CDR3 in DNA: TGTGCCAGCAGGCGGGGGACTAGCGGGACCGGGGAGCTGTTTTTT. Protein sequence: CASRRGTSGTGELFF.

The rearrangement uses TRBV6-5 and TRBJ2-7, with a possible D match to TRBD1 (6 bases). Germline CDR1 and CDR2: MNHEY and SVGAGI. This CDR3 contains 13 residues. The V end was cut by 6 bases, the J end by 3 bases, with 12 bases between. In nucleotides, the CDR3 is TGTGCCAGCAGCCGGGACATGTACTACGAGCAGTACTTC. Its translation is CASSRDMYYEQYF.

This chain connects TRBV7-2 to TRBJ2-7; 9 nucleotides agree with TRBD2. CDR3 length equals 16 residues. V gave up 0 bases and J gave up 6 bases; unmatched junction bases: 9. Germline CDR1 is SGHTA and CDR2 is FQGNSA. CDR3 coding DNA: TGTGCCAGCAGCTTAGCGCGACCTAGCGGGACCGCCGAGCAGTACTTC. It specifies CASSLARPSGTAEQYF.

V and J are TRBV4-3 and TRBJ2-7; 10 nucleotides match TRBD1. The CDR3 is 15 residues long. CDR1 and CDR2 (germline): LGHNA, YSLEER. With 1 base clipped from V and 5 bases from J, the junction kept 5 bases outside the gene matches. The CDR3, as DNA: TGCGCCAGCAGCCAAGGGGGGACAGGGGATCACGAGCAGTACTTC. This translates into CASSQGGTGDHEQYF.

The chain carries TRBV30 and TRBJ1-4, with 9 bases lining up with TRBD1. CDR1 and CDR2 from the germline V gene are GTSNPN and SVGIG (reference sequence). The CDR3 sequence is 13 residues long. The V gene end was trimmed by 3 bases and the J gene end by 7 bases; junction bases not matched to a gene: 3. CDR3 bases: TGTGCCTGGAGGTCGGACAGGGGTGAAAAACTGTTTTTT. Protein sequence: CAWRSDRGEKLFF.

This chain connects TRBV5-1 to TRBJ2-7, with no clear D. There are 16 residues in the CDR3. V dropped 0 bases and J dropped 0 bases, with 13 bases sitting between them. From germline, CDR1 is SGHRS and CDR2 YFSETQ. The CDR3 nucleotides are TGCGCCAGCAGCTTGGGAGGTGCGGTTCGCTCCTACGAGCAGTACTTC. Its protein product is CASSLGGAVRSYEQYF.

The rearrangement joins TRBV14 to TRBJ2-7; 13 bases match TRBD2. Germline CDR1 reads SGHDN; CDR2 reads FVKESK. Trimming took 0 bases from V and 1 from J; bases not matched to a gene: 9. The CDR3 is 19 residues long. The DNA of the CDR3 is TGTGCCAGCAGCCAAGATCGGGGACTAGCGGGGCGAATTTCCTACGAGCAGTACTTC. This encodes CASSQDRGLAGRISYEQYF.

This chain joins TRBV7-2 and TRBJ2-3; D is unclear. Trimming cost V 6 bases and J 3 bases, with 7 bases left between them. Looked up from germline, CDR1 is SGHTA and CDR2 is FQGNSA. The CDR3 covers 12 residues. The CDR3, as DNA: TGTGCCAGCAGACTAAGGACAGATACGCAGTATTTT. It codes for CASRLRTDTQYF.

This clone was counted once. The rearrangement links TRBV7-3 to TRBJ1-6; a possible D gene is TRBD1 (5 bases). The V end lost 2 bases, the J end lost 4 bases, and 9 bases lay between the germline ends. Germline V gene lookup returns CDR1 SGHTA and CDR2 FQGTGA. The CDR3 spans 15 residues. CDR3 loop: CASSLGAGYNSPLHF. The CDR3 DNA reads TGTGCCAGCAGCTTAGGGGCGGGGTATAATTCACCCCTCCACTTT.

This chain joins TRBV4-3 and TRBJ2-7; D perhaps matches TRBD2 (6 bases). Trimming removed 3 bases at V and 0 bases at J, with 9 bases between. CDR1 and CDR2 from the germline V gene are LGHNA and YSLEER. The CDR3 is 14 amino acids. The CDR3 DNA sequence: TGCGCCAGCAGCCAGGGACTTGGCTCCTACGAGCAGTACTTC. Encoded protein: CASSQGLGSYEQYF.

The chain combines TRBV5-1 with TRBJ2-2, with D unclear. Germline CDR1 is SGHRS and CDR2 is YFSETQ. The CDR3 runs 14 residues. Between the trimmed V and J ends, which lost 4 bases and 3 bases, there was a span of 10 bases. The CDR3 DNA reads as TGCGCCAGCAGCCGAGACGGGTACACCGGGGAGCTGTTTTTT. Amino acid sequence: CASSRDGYTGELFF. The full variable domain, its missing parts supplied by reference TRBV5-1 and TRBJ2-2, is KAGVTQTPRYLIKTRGQQVTLSCSPISGHRSVSWYQQTPGQGLQFLFEYFSETQRNKGNFPGRFSGRQFSNSRSEMNVSTLELGDSALYLCASSRDGYTGELFFGEGSRLTVL.

The rearrangement uses TRBV5-8 and TRBJ2-3, with TRBD2 identical over 8 bases. The CDR3 loop spans 17 amino acids. V trimming: 1 base; J trimming: 0 bases; junction bases outside the gene matches: 7. CDR1 and CDR2 from the germline V gene are SGHTS and YDEGEE. CDR3 bases: TGTGCCAGCAGCTTGCGAAAACTAGCGGTTAGCACAGATACGCAGTATTTT. It translates to CASSLRKLAVSTDTQYF.

The chain carries TRBV10-3 and TRBJ2-3; 7 bases align to TRBD1. Germline V CDR1 and CDR2: ENHRY, SYGVKD. V dropped 4 bases and J dropped 6; count of bases not matched to a gene: 7. CDR3 length equals 14 residues. In DNA form, the CDR3 reads TGTGCCATCAGTGCTGAGGGGGCCCCGGATACGCAGTATTTT. It is translated as CAISAEGAPDTQYF.

V usage is TRBV18 and J usage is TRBJ2-1; D is perhaps TRBD1 (5 bases). Trimming took 3 bases from V and 4 from J, leaving 13 bases between them. Germline V gene lookup returns CDR1 KGHSH and CDR2 LQKENI. The CDR3 has 15 residues. CDR3 residues: CASSPGRTQYNEQFF. Here the CDR3 DNA reads TGTGCCAGCTCACCCGGTCGGACACAATACAATGAGCAGTTCTTC. Drawing the rest from reference TRBV18 and TRBJ2-1, the complete variable domain is NAGVMQNPRHLVRRRGQEARLRCSPMKGHSHVYWYRQLPEEGLKFMVYLQKENIIDESGMPKERFSAEFPKEGPSILRIQQVVRGDSAAYFCASSPGRTQYNEQFFGPGTRLTVL.

This chain joins TRBV4-2 and TRBJ2-3; 8 nucleotides agree with TRBD2. Germline values: CDR1 LGHNA, CDR2 YNFKEQ. CDR3 length equals 16 residues. Unmatched junction bases numbered 12, after V lost 4 bases and J lost 6 bases. The CDR3 protein is CASSPRERGMGDTQYF. CDR3 bases: TGTGCCAGCAGCCCCAGGGAGCGGGGGATGGGTGATACGCAGTATTTT.

The gene calls are TRBV7-9 and TRBJ2-4, with a weak D call TRBD2 (5 bases). This CDR3 has 15 residues. V lost 5 bases to trimming and J lost 0 bases, with 11 bases between them. CDR1 is SEHNR, CDR2 FQNEAQ, per germline (reference sequence). CDR3 bases: TGTGCCAGCAGCCCGGGGATTGTAGCCAAAAACATTCAGTACTTC. It codes for CASSPGIVAKNIQYF.

This chain connects TRBV7-2 to TRBJ2-3; a weak D match, TRBD1 (5 bases). The germline V gene encodes CDR1 SGHTA and CDR2 FQGNSA. V lost 2 bases to trimming and J lost 3 bases, with 15 bases between them. CDR3 length: 16 residues. Written as DNA, the CDR3 is TGTGCCAGCAGCTTACCCCAACCAGGGAATACAGATACGCAGTATTTT. It codes for CASSLPQPGNTDTQYF. Supplemented by reference TRBV7-2 and TRBJ2-3, the full variable domain reads GAGVSQSPSNKVTEKGKDVELRCDPISGHTALYWYRQSLGQGLEFLIYFQGNSAPDKSGLPSDRFSAERTGGSVSTLTIQRTQQEDSAVYLCASSLPQPGNTDTQYFGPGTRLTVL.

The gene calls are TRBV6-6 and TRBJ2-7; tentatively, D is TRBD2 (6 bases). Between the trimmed V and J ends, which lost 6 bases and 3 bases, there was a span of 15 bases. The germline V gene encodes CDR1 MNHNY and CDR2 SVGAGI (reference sequence). CDR3 size: 14 residues. The CDR3 sequence is CASSPRGWFYEQYF. In DNA, the CDR3 is TGTGCCAGCAGCCCACGGGGGTGGTTCTACGAGCAGTACTTC.

This clone was observed a single time. V and J are TRBV29-1 and TRBJ2-4, with D unresolved. Trimming pared 7 bases from V and 6 bases from J, leaving 19 bases between. This CDR3 is 14 amino acids long. CDR1 SQVTM and CDR2 ANQGSEA come from the germline V gene. CDR3 DNA sequence: TGCAGCGCATGGGCAAGGCTTGACGGAAACATTCAGTACTTC. Amino acids: CSAWARLDGNIQYF.

V gene TRBV2 combines with J gene TRBJ1-1; D unclear. The CDR3 is 13 amino acids. Germline V gene sequence: CDR1 SNHLY, CDR2 FYNNEI. Deletions cut 7 bases from V and 7 bases from J, with 16 bases between. The CDR3 DNA is TGTGCCAGCAAATTACTACCTATGATTGAAGCTTTCTTT. Its protein product is CASKLLPMIEAFF.